This TCR beta chain stems from a study of spatial heterogeneity in lung cancer. Overall study findings and caveats: Counts of expanded alpha and beta TCRs within tumors tracked the tumor nonsynonymous mutation count.

TCRdb re-called the 5' RACE reads through MiXCR, storing one row per CDR3 protein. The sample holds 6,000 or so distinct CDR3 sequences, roughly 7.1% seen once. Within the sample, this clonotype is medium-sized. Its antigen is not identified. A library made for alpha chains picked up this beta chain off target, so its size means little. The time point was: sample taken at primary tumor resection. This TCR was sampled from a female donor with early-stage non-small cell lung cancer. The input for sequencing was lung tumor tissue, taken at surgery.

CDR3 coding DNA: TGTGCCAGCAGTTACGGGGAAACTGAAGCTTTCTTT. As protein: CASSYGETEAFF. The V call is TRBV6-6, the J call TRBJ1-1; D gene unclear. In germline, CDR1 is MNHNY, CDR2 SVGAGI (reference sequence). The germline V and J ends were trimmed by 2 bases and 5 bases, with 6 bases remaining between them. CDR3 length: 12 residues.